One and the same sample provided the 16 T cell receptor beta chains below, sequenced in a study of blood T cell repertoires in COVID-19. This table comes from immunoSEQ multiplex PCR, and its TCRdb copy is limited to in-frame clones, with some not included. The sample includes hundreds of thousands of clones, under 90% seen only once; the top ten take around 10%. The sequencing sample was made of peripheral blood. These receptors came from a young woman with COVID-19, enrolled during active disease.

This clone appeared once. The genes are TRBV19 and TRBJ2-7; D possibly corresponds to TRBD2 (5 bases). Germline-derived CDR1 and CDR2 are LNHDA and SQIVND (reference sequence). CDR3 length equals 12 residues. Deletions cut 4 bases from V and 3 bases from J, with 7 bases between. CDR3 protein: CASSTGDYEQYF. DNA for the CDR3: TGTGCCAGTAGTACCGGGGACTACGAGCAGTACTTC. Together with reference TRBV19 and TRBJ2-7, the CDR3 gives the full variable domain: DGGITQSPKYLFRKEGQNVTLSCEQNLNHDAMYWYRQDPGQGLRLIYYSQIVNDFQKGDIAEGYSVSREKKESFPLTVTSAQKNPTAFYLCASSTGDYEQYFGPGTRLTVT.

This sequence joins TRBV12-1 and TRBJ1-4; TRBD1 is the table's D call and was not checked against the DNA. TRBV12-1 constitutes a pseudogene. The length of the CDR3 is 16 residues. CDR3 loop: CASILERTGGSEKLFF. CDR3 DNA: TGTGCCAGCATCCTAGAAAGGACAGGGGGGAGTGAAAAACTGTTTTTT.

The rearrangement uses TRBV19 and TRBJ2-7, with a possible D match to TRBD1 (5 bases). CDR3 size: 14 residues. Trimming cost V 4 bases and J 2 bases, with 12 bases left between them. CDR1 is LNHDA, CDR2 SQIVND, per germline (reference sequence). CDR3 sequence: CASSKGRATYEQYF. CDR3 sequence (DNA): TGTGCCAGTAGTAAGGGGCGAGCTACCTACGAGCAGTACTTC. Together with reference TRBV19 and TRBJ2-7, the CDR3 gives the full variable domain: DGGITQSPKYLFRKEGQNVTLSCEQNLNHDAMYWYRQDPGQGLRLIYYSQIVNDFQKGDIAEGYSVSREKKESFPLTVTSAQKNPTAFYLCASSKGRATYEQYFGPGTRLTVT.

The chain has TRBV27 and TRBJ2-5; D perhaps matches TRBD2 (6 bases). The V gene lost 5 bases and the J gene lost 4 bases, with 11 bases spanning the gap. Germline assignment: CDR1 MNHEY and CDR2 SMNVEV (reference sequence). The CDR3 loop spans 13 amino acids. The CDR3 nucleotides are TGTGCCAGCAGTCGGCCGGGAGTAGAGACCCAGTACTTC. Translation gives CASSRPGVETQYF.

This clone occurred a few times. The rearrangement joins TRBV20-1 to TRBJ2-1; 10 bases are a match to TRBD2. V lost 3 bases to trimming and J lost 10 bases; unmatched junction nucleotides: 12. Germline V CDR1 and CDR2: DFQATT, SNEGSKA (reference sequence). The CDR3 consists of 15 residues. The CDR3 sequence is CSASGPAGGPGEQFF. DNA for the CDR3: TGCAGTGCTAGTGGCCCAGCGGGGGGGCCGGGGGAGCAGTTCTTC.

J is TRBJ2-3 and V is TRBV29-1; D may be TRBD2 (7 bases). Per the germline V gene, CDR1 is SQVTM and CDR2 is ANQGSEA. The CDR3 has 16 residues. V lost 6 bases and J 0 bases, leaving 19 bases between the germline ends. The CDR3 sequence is CSVDRTGGGSTDTQYF. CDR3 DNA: TGCAGCGTCGACAGGACTGGCGGGGGAAGCACAGATACGCAGTATTTT.

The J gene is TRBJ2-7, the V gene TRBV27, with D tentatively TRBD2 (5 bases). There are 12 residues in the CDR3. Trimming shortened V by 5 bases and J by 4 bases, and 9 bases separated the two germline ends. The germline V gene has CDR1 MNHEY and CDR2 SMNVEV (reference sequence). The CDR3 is CASSTSGYEQYF. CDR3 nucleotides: TGTGCCAGCAGTACCTCGGGGTACGAGCAGTACTTC.

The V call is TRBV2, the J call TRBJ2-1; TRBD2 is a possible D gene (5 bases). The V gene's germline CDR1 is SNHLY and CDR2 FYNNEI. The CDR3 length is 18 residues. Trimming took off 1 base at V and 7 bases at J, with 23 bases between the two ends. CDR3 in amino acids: CASSEVFFGLITQNEQFF. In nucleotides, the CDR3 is TGTGCCAGCAGTGAAGTTTTTTTTGGACTCATCACGCAGAATGAGCAGTTCTTC.

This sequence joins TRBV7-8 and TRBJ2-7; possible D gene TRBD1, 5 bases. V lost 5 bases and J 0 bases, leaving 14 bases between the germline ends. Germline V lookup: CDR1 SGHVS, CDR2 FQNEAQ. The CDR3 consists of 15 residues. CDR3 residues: CASSPPRGSSYEQYF. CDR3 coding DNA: TGTGCCAGCAGCCCACCAAGGGGAAGCTCCTACGAGCAGTACTTC.

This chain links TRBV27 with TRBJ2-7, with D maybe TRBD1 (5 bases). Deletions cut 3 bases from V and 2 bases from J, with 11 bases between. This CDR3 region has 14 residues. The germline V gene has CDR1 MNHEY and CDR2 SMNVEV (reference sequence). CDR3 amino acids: CASSFFDSTYEQYF. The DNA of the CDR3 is TGTGCCAGCAGTTTCTTTGACAGTACCTACGAGCAGTACTTC.

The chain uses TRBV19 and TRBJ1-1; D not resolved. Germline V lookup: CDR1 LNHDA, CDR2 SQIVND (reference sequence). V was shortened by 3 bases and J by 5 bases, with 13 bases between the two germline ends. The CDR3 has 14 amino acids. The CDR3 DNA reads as TGTGCCAGTAGTATGCTTCTGAGAAGTACTGAAGCTTTCTTT. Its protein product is CASSMLLRSTEAFF.

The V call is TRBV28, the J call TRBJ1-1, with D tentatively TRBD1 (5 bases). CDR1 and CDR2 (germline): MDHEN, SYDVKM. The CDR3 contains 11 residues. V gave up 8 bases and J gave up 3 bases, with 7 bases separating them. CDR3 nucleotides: TGTGCCAGCGGAGGGGACACTGAAGCTTTCTTT. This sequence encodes CASGGDTEAFF.

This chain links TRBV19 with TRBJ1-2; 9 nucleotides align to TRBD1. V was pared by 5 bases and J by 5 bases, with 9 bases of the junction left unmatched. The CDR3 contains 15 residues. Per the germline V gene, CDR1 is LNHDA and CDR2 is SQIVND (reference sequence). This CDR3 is CASSVEGTGTYGYTF. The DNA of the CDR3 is TGTGCCAGTAGTGTGGAGGGGACAGGGACTTATGGCTACACCTTC.

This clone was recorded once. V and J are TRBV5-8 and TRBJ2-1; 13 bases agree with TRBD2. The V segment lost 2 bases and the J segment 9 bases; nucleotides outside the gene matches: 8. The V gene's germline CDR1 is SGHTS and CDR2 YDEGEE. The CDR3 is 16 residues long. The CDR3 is CASSFGSLAGGGEQFF. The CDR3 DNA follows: TGTGCCAGCAGCTTCGGCTCACTAGCGGGGGGGGGTGAGCAGTTCTTC.

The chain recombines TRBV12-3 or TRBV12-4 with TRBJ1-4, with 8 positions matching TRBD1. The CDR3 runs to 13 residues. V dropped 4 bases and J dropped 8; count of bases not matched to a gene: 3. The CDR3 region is CASSWDRPEKLFF. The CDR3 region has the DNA TGTGCCAGCAGTTGGGACAGGCCCGAAAAACTGTTTTTT.

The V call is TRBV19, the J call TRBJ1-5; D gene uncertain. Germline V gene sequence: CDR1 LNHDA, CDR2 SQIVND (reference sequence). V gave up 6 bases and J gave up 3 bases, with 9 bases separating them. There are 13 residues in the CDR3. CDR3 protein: CASSQLLNQPQHF. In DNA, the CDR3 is TGTGCCAGTAGCCAACTGCTCAATCAGCCCCAGCATTTT.